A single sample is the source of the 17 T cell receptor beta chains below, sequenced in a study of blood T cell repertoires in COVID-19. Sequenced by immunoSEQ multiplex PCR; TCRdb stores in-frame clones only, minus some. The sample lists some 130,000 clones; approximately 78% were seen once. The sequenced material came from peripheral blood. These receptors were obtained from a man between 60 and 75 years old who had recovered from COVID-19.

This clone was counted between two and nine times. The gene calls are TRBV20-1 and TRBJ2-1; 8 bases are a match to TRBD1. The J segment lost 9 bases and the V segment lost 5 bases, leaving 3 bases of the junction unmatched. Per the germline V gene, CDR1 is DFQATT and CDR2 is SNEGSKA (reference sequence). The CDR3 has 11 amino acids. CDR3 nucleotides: TGCAGTGCTGCCAGGGGGCTTGAGCAGTTCTTC. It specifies CSAARGLEQFF.

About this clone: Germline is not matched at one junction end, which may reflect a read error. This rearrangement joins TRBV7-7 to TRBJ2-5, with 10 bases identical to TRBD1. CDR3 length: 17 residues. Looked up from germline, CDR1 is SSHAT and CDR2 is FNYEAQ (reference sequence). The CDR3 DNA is TGTGCTAGCAGCTTACAACGGACAGGGGGGGACCAAGAGACCCAGTACTTC. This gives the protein CASSLQRTGGDQETQYF.

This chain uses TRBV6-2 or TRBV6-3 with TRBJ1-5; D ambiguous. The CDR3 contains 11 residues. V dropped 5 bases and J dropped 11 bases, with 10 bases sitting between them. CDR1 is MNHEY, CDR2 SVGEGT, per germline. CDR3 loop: CASSAARAQHF. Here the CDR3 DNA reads TGTGCCAGCAGTGCCGCCCGAGCCCAGCATTTT.

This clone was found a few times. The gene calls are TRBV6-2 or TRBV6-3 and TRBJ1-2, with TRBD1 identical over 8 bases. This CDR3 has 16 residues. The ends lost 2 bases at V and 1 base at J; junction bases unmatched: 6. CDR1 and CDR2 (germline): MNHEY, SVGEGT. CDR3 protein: CASSYRQGLVNYGYTF. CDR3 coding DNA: TGTGCCAGCAGTTACCGACAGGGGCTGGTTAACTATGGCTACACCTTC.

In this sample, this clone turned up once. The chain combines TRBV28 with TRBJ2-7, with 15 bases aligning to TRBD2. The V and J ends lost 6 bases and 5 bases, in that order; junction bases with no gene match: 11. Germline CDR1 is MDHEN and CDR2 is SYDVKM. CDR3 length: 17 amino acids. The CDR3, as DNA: TGTGCCAGCAGCCCAGGGACTAGCGGGAGGCCCCAAGACGAGCAGTACTTC. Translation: CASSPGTSGRPQDEQYF.

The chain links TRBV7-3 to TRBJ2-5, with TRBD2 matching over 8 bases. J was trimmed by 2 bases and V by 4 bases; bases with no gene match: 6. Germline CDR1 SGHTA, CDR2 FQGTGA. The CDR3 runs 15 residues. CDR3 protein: CASSYAPSGQETQYF. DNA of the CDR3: TGTGCCAGCAGCTACGCCCCTAGCGGGCAAGAGACCCAGTACTTC.

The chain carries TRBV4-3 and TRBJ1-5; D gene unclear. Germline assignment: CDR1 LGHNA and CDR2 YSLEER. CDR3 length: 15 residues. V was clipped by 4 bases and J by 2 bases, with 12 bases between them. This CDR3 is CASSPMAGRNQPQHF. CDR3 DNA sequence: TGCGCCAGCAGCCCAATGGCGGGCCGCAATCAGCCCCAGCATTTT.

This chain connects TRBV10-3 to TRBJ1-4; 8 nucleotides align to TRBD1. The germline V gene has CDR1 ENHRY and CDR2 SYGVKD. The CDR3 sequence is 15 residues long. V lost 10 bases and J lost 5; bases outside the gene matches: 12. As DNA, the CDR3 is TGTGCCACCGGCTCTACCGGGACAGGAAATGAAAAACTGTTTTTT. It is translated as CATGSTGTGNEKLFF.

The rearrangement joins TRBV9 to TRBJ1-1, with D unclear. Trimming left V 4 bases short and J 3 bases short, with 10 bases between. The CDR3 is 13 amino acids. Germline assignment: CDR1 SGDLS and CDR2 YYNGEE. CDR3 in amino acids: CASSLSGDTEAFF. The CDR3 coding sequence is TGTGCCAGCAGCCTTAGCGGGGACACTGAAGCTTTCTTT.

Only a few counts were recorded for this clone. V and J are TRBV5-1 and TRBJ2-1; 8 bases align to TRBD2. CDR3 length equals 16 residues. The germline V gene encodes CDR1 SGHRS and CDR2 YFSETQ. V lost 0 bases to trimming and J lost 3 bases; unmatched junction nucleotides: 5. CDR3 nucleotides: TGCGCCAGCAGCTTGGTGGCGGGGGGTATCTACAATGAGCAGTTCTTC. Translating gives CASSLVAGGIYNEQFF. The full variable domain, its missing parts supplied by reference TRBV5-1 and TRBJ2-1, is KAGVTQTPRYLIKTRGQQVTLSCSPISGHRSVSWYQQTPGQGLQFLFEYFSETQRNKGNFPGRFSGRQFSNSRSEMNVSTLELGDSALYLCASSLVAGGIYNEQFFGPGTRLTVL.

The CDR3 loop reads CASSLAVAEGVETQYF. The CDR3 DNA is TGTGCCAGCAGCTTAGCGGTAGCGGAAGGGGTAGAGACCCAGTACTTC. The V gene is TRBV7-2, the J gene TRBJ2-5; D might be TRBD2 (6 bases). Germline CDR1 SGHTA, CDR2 FQGNSA. The CDR3 contains 16 residues. The V gene lost 0 bases and the J gene lost 4 bases, with 15 bases spanning the gap.

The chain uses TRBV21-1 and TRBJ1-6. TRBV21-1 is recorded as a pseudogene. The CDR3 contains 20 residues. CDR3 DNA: TGTGCCAGCAGCAAAGCGAGGGGCAGGGAGGACGATTCCTATAATTCACCCCTCCACTTT. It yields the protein CASSKARGREDDSYNSPLHF.

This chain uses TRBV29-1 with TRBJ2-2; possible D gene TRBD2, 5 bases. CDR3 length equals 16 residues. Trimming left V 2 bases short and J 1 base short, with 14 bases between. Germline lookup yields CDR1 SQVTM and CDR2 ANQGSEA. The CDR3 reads CSVEHADSKNTGELFF. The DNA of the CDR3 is TGCAGCGTTGAACATGCGGACTCTAAGAACACCGGGGAGCTGTTTTTT.

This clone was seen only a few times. The CDR3 spells CASSSRSRNSPLHF. The CDR3 DNA sequence: TGTGCCAGCAGTTCGAGATCCCGAAATTCACCCCTCCACTTT. The J gene is TRBJ1-6, the V gene TRBV28; D gene unclear. Germline assignment: CDR1 MDHEN and CDR2 SYDVKM. This CDR3 is built from 14 residues. V lost 4 bases, J lost 7 bases, and 11 bases lay in between.

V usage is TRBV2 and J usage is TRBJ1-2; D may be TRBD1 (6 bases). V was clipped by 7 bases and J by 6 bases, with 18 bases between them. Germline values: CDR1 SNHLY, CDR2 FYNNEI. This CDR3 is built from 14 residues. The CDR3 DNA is TGTGCCAGCAAGACGGGGACATTTGGGGATGGCTACACCTTC. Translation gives CASKTGTFGDGYTF. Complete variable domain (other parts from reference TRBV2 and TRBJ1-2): EPEVTQTPSHQVTQMGQEVILRCVPISNHLYFYWYRQILGQKVEFLVSFYNNEISEKSEIFDDQFSVERPDGSNFTLKIRSTKLEDSAMYFCASKTGTFGDGYTFGSGTRLTVV.

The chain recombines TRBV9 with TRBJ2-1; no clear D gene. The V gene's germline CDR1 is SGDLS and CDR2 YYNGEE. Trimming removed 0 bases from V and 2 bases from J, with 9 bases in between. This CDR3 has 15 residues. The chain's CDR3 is CASSVGLDAYNEQFF. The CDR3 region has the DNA TGTGCCAGCAGCGTAGGTCTAGATGCCTACAATGAGCAGTTCTTC.

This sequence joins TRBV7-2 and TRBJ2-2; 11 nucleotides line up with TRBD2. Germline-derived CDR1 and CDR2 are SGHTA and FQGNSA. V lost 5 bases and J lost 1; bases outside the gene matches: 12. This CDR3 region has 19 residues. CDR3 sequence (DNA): TGTGCCAGCAGCCCAGGTGGGCTAGCGGGGGGCGTGAACACCGGGGAGCTGTTTTTT. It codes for CASSPGGLAGGVNTGELFF.